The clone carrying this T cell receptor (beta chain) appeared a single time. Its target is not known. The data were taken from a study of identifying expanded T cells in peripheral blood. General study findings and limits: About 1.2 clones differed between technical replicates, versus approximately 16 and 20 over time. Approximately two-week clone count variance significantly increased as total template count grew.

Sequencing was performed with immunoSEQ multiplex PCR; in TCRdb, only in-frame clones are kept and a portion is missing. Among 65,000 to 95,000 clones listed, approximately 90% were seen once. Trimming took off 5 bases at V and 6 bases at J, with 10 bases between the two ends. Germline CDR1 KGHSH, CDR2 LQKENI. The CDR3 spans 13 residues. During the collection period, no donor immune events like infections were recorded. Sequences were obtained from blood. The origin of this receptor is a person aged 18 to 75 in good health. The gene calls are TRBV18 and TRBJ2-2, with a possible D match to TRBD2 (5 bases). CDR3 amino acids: CASSADSPGELFF. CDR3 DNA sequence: TGTGCCAGCTCAGCGGACTCTCCCGGGGAGCTGTTTTTT.